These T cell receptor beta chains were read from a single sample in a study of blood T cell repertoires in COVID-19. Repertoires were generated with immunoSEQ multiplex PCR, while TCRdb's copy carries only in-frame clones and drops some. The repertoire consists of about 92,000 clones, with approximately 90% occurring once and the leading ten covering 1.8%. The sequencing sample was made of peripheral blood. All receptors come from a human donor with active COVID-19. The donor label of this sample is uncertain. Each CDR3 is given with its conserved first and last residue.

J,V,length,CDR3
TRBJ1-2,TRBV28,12,CASSSPGYGYTF
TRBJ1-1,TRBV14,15,CASSHDRGLNTEAFF
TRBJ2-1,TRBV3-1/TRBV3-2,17,CASSQDIERGAYNEQFF
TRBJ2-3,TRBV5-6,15,CASSPIGVYTDTQYF
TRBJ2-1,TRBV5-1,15,CASSLFDRGTGVWFF
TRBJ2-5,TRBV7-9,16,CASSSIAVYGRETQYF
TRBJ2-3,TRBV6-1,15,CASSETGISTDTQYF
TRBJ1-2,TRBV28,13,CASSLGGAYGYTF
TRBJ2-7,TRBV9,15,CASSVGQGAGYEQYF
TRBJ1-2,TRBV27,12,CASSLRGSGYTF
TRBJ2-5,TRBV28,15,CASSLVTGGGETQYF
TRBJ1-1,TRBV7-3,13,CASSLNPGQVSFF
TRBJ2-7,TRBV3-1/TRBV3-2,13,CASSQGSEGEQYF
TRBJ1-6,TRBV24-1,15,CATSSGGQINSPLHF
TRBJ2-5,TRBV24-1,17,CATSDLPGQGGKETQYF
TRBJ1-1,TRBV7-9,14,CASSLRDTDTEAFF
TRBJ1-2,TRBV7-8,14,CASSPEHRGDGYTF
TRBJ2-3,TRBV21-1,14,CATSRDRDSDTQYF
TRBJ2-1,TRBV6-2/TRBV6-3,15,CASSFSSGGANEQFF
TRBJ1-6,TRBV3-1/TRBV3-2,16,CASALWDRGQNSPLHF
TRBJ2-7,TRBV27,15,CASSFEAAALYEQYF
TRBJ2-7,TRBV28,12,CASRDQGYEQYF
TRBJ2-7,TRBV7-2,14,CASSLEAGEGEQYF
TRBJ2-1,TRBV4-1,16,CASSQDPSGRYNEQFF
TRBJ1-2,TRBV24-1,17,CATSDRGGQGRHHGYTF
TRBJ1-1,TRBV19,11,CASSSRTEAFF
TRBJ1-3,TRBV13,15,CASSLGQGPGNTIYF
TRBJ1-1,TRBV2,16,CASRKKGQGFTNEAFF
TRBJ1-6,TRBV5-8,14,CASSLSILESPLHF
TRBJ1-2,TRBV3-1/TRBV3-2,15,CASSQDRTGFYGYTF
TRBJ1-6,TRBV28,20,CASTSPWVKDRGSYNSPLHF
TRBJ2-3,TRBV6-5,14,CASLWASGAATQYF
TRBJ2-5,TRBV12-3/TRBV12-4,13,CASSSGSRETQYF
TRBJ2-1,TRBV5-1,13,CASSWGDGNEQFF
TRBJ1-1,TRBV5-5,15,CASSPWTGVNTEAFF
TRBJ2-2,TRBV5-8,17,CASSFPRDSANTGELFF
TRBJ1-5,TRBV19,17,CASSPRGGADSNQPQHF
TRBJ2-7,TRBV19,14,CASSIELPSYEQYF
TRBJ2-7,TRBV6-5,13,CASSTDRRYEQYF
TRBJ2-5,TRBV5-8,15,CASSLLTSGQETQYF
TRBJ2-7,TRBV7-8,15,CASSSWGDSAYEQYF
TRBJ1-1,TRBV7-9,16,CASSLGESYGNTEAFF
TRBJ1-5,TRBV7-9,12,CASTVGSRPQHF